Presented here are 14 T cell receptor beta chains from one specimen sequenced in a study of cytomegalovirus exposure and HLA in healthy donors (dated by TCRdb to about 2017). The library was prepared using the immunoSEQ multiplex PCR assay. Sourced from immuneACCESS, this table was stored by TCRdb with only in-frame sequences that have V and J called. A share of the clones is absent; for the studies checked, an unresolved V gene accounts for under half, and the remainder has no known explanation. The sample table records 150,000 to 200,000 clones; 85% of these occur just once. The ten largest clonotypes hold 15% to 20% of the sample. Sequenced material: PBMCs. The receptors stem from a young man in good health and CMV-seropositive.

J is TRBJ2-5 and V is TRBV11-1; 8 bases line up with TRBD2. The CDR3 is made up of 16 amino acids. CDR1 and CDR2 (germline): SGHAT, FQDESV (reference sequence). Trimming took 5 bases from V and 0 from J; bases not matched to a gene: 8. CDR3 protein: CASSPMGGGYQETQYF. CDR3 in DNA: TGTGCCAGCAGCCCAATGGGCGGGGGGTACCAAGAGACCCAGTACTTC.

This rearrangement joins TRBV7-2 to TRBJ2-1, with D tentatively TRBD2 (5 bases). This CDR3 contains 15 residues. Trimming removed 2 bases at V and 1 base at J, with 9 bases between. The germline V gene has CDR1 SGHTA and CDR2 FQGNSA. The CDR3 DNA follows: TGTGCCAGCAGCTTAACGGGGTCTTCCTACAATGAGCAGTTCTTC. It specifies CASSLTGSSYNEQFF.

This chain connects TRBV28 to TRBJ2-7, with 10 bases that match TRBD2. Germline CDR1 MDHEN, CDR2 SYDVKM. The CDR3 is 14 amino acids. Losses at the gene ends were 7 bases for V and 4 bases for J; bases not matched to a gene: 7. CDR3: CASTSLAGRYEQYF. CDR3 nucleotides: TGTGCCAGCACCTCACTAGCGGGACGATACGAGCAGTACTTC. Together with reference TRBV28 and TRBJ2-7, the CDR3 gives the full variable domain: DVKVTQSSRYLVKRTGEKVFLECVQDMDHENMFWYRQDPGLGLRLIYFSYDVKMKEKGDIPEGYSVSREKKERFSLILESASTNQTSMYLCASTSLAGRYEQYFGPGTRLTVT.

The rearrangement uses TRBV2 and TRBJ1-1, with D possibly TRBD1 on 5 matching bases. The CDR3 spans 15 residues. Trimming cost V 8 bases and J 1 base, with 17 bases left between them. CDR1 is SNHLY, CDR2 FYNNEI, per germline. For the CDR3, the DNA is TGTGCCAGCCCCCGACGGGGGAGGTCGAACACTGAAGCTTTCTTT. It yields the protein CASPRRGRSNTEAFF. Full variable domain (rest looked up from reference TRBV2 and TRBJ1-1): EPEVTQTPSHQVTQMGQEVILRCVPISNHLYFYWYRQILGQKVEFLVSFYNNEISEKSEIFDDQFSVERPDGSNFTLKIRSTKLEDSAMYFCASPRRGRSNTEAFFGQGTRLTVV.

The count of this clone is one. V and J are TRBV6-5 and TRBJ2-7; TRBD2 agrees at 11 bases. Germline CDR1 is MNHEY and CDR2 is SVGAGI. V dropped 6 bases and J dropped 3; count of bases not matched to a gene: 7. The CDR3 is made up of 15 amino acids. The CDR3 coding sequence is TGTGCCAGCAGCTATACTAGCGGGGGATTCTACGAGCAGTACTTC. Amino acids: CASSYTSGGFYEQYF.

V is TRBV5-6 and J is TRBJ2-3; 9 bases fit TRBD2. This CDR3 has 16 residues. Germline lookup yields CDR1 SGHDT and CDR2 YYEEEE. Trimming removed 0 bases from V and 1 base from J; junction bases left unmatched: 3. The CDR3 bases are TGTGCCAGCAGCTTGGAACGACTAGCGGGCACAGATACGCAGTATTTT. It yields the protein CASSLERLAGTDTQYF.

The chain employs TRBV7-8 and TRBJ2-1; D perhaps matches TRBD2 (6 bases). There are 16 residues in the CDR3. Germline V gene sequence: CDR1 SGHVS, CDR2 FQNEAQ. The V gene lost 1 base and the J gene lost 7 bases, with 17 bases spanning the gap. The CDR3 reads CASSLGARGFRNEQFF. The CDR3 DNA sequence: TGTGCCAGCAGCTTAGGTGCACGGGGGTTCAGGAATGAGCAGTTCTTC.

The CDR3 loop reads CASSHSGFYEQYF. The CDR3 DNA follows: TGCGCCAGCAGCCATAGCGGGTTTTACGAGCAGTACTTC. This rearrangement joins TRBV4-1 to TRBJ2-7; 7 bases agree with TRBD2. V shed 3 bases, J shed 4 bases, and the junction held 3 bases outside the gene matches. CDR3 length: 13 residues. Germline V CDR1 and CDR2: MGHRA, YSYEKL.

The CDR3, as DNA: TGTGCCAGCAGCTTAGAGGCTAGCGGGATTCTTAATGAGCAGTTCTTC. This sequence encodes CASSLEASGILNEQFF. This chain links TRBV13 with TRBJ2-1, with TRBD2 matching 9 bases. Germline CDR1 reads PRHDT; CDR2 reads FYEKMQ (reference sequence). J lost 7 bases, V lost 1 base, and 8 bases had no gene match. The CDR3 consists of 16 residues.

The rearrangement links TRBV29-1 to TRBJ1-2; the D is unclear. This CDR3 region has 11 residues. V was pared by 5 bases and J by 2 bases, with 6 bases between. Germline V gene sequence: CDR1 SQVTM, CDR2 ANQGSEA. The CDR3 here is CSVTSNYGYTF. In DNA form, the CDR3 reads TGCAGCGTTACATCCAACTATGGCTACACCTTC.

The CDR3 here is CASTTAGAGGANVLTF. DNA for the CDR3: TGTGCCAGCACCACCGCGGGGGCGGGAGGGGCCAACGTCCTGACTTTC. J is TRBJ2-6 and V is TRBV28; maybe TRBD2 (7 bases). CDR1 is MDHEN and CDR2 is SYDVKM in the germline V gene. Between the trimmed V and J ends, which lost 7 bases and 4 bases, there was a span of 17 bases. The CDR3 totals 16 residues. Supplemented by reference TRBV28 and TRBJ2-6, the full variable domain reads DVKVTQSSRYLVKRTGEKVFLECVQDMDHENMFWYRQDPGLGLRLIYFSYDVKMKEKGDIPEGYSVSREKKERFSLILESASTNQTSMYLCASTTAGAGGANVLTFGAGSRLTVL.

This chain links TRBV2 with TRBJ1-1; no firm D call. Germline lookup yields CDR1 SNHLY and CDR2 FYNNEI. The CDR3 consists of 15 residues. V shed 4 bases and J shed 2 bases, with 14 bases lying between them. This CDR3 is CASSVREQPNTEAFF. The CDR3 DNA reads as TGTGCCAGCAGTGTGCGGGAACAGCCCAACACTGAAGCTTTCTTT. Filled out from reference TRBV2 and TRBJ1-1, the complete variable domain reads EPEVTQTPSHQVTQMGQEVILRCVPISNHLYFYWYRQILGQKVEFLVSFYNNEISEKSEIFDDQFSVERPDGSNFTLKIRSTKLEDSAMYFCASSVREQPNTEAFFGQGTRLTVV.

As regards this clone: At the DNA level, this CDR3 is encoded by other sequences in the same sample as well. This chain links TRBV28 with TRBJ2-5; 8 bases fit TRBD2. The CDR3 consists of 15 residues. After removal of 3 bases from V and 2 bases from J, the junction contained 5 bases not matched to a gene. CDR1 and CDR2 from the germline V gene are MDHEN and SYDVKM. For the CDR3, the DNA is TGTGCCAGCAGTTTGCCGGGACTAGGGCAAGAGACCCAGTACTTC. It is translated as CASSLPGLGQETQYF. The whole variable domain, remainder taken from reference TRBV28 and TRBJ2-5, is DVKVTQSSRYLVKRTGEKVFLECVQDMDHENMFWYRQDPGLGLRLIYFSYDVKMKEKGDIPEGYSVSREKKERFSLILESASTNQTSMYLCASSLPGLGQETQYFGPGTRLLVL.

This chain joins TRBV9 and TRBJ1-1, with D maybe TRBD1 (6 bases). The CDR3 totals 14 residues. From germline, CDR1 is SGDLS and CDR2 YYNGEE. Trimming left V 1 base short and J 4 bases short, with 11 bases between. The chain's CDR3 is CASSVQGYPTEAFF. The DNA of the CDR3 is TGTGCCAGCAGCGTACAGGGGTACCCCACTGAAGCTTTCTTT.